This record looks at one TCR beta chain sequence and its context. Its antigen is still unknown. This entry is derived from a study of T cells in localized non-small cell lung cancer. Findings and limits, study-wide: Uninvolved adjacent lung, not tumor, had the highest T cell clonality. Among the top 100 tumor clones, a median about 57 appeared in adjacent lung. Longer overall survival was seen with higher T cell density measured in blood.

The V end was cut by 0 bases, the J end by 1 base, with 2 bases between. The CDR3 spans 13 residues. Germline V gene data show CDR1 as SGHRS and CDR2 as YFSETQ. Produced via immunoSEQ multiplex PCR; TCRdb's table is partial and in-frame only. The table has about 46,000 clones, roughly 79% seen once; the top ten hold about a sixth. V is TRBV5-1 and J is TRBJ2-1; no clear D. The sequencing used peripheral blood mononuclear cells, collected before any cancer treatment. The receptor was isolated from a man aged 35 to 69 with stage III lung adenocarcinoma. The CDR3 DNA sequence: TGCGCCAGCAGCTTGGGGTCCTACAATGAGCAGTTCTTC. This gives the protein CASSLGSYNEQFF. The full variable domain, completed using reference TRBV5-1 and TRBJ2-1, is KAGVTQTPRYLIKTRGQQVTLSCSPISGHRSVSWYQQTPGQGLQFLFEYFSETQRNKGNFPGRFSGRQFSNSRSEMNVSTLELGDSALYLCASSLGSYNEQFFGPGTRLTVL.